Listed below are T cell receptor beta chains from one sample, sequenced in a study of T-cell reconstitution after alpha-beta-depleted transplantation in children. MiXCR, run by TCRdb on the PCR reads, gives a single entry per CDR3 protein. The sample includes 480,000 or so distinct CDR3 sequences, more than 9% of them seen just once. The source was PBMCs, collected before TCRalphabeta/CD19-depleted stem cell transplant. The receptors shown here come from a child under 10 years old with inherited bone marrow failure, due to receive a stem cell transplant. CDR3s include the opening cysteine and the closing phenylalanine or tryptophan. The D gene is left open where the match is weak. The listing skips clone size in some rows; elsewhere it reads once, few, many or a size class.

j_call d_call clone_size v_call cdr3_aa cdr3_nt
TRBJ2-3 - many TRBV27 CASSPLGPSPPGTQYF TGTGCCAGCAGTCCCCTGGGACCCTCACCTCCGGGTACGCAGTATTTT
TRBJ2-3 - many TRBV7-8 CASSLTEKRLFTDTQYF TGTGCCAGCAGCTTAACGGAAAAGCGCCTTTTCACAGATACGCAGTATTTT
TRBJ2-1 TRBD2 many TRBV4-3 CASSETSGWNEQFF TGCGCCAGCAGCGAGACTAGCGGTTGGAATGAGCAGTTCTTC
TRBJ2-1 - - TRBV6-1 CASSEYGRGSSYNEQFF TGTGCCAGCAGTGAATACGGCCGGGGGAGCTCCTACAATGAGCAGTTCTTC
TRBJ1-1 - many TRBV20-1 CSAAGPLMNTEAFF TGCAGTGCCGCCGGACCGTTAATGAACACTGAAGCTTTCTTT
TRBJ1-5 - many TRBV24-1 CATSDSGTREPQHF TGTGCCACCAGTGATTCAGGGACCAGGGAGCCCCAGCATTTT
TRBJ2-3 - many TRBV20-1 CSARVAASTDTQYF TGCAGTGCTAGAGTGGCGGCAAGCACAGATACGCAGTATTTT
TRBJ1-3 - many TRBV4-3 CASSHRAGGLSGNTIYF TGCGCCAGCAGCCACCGCGCTGGGGGGCTCTCTGGAAACACCATATATTTT
TRBJ1-2 TRBD1 few TRBV20-1 CSARETGSNYGYTF TGCAGTGCTAGAGAGACAGGGTCTAACTATGGCTACACCTTC
TRBJ2-4 TRBD2 many TRBV11-2 CASSFNPPGGPSKNIQYF TGTGCCAGCAGCTTTAACCCCCCGGGAGGACCGTCCAAAAACATTCAGTACTTC
TRBJ2-1 - many TRBV28 CASSPTTGFGGNEQFF TGTGCCAGCAGTCCCACAACAGGGTTCGGGGGCAATGAGCAGTTCTTC
TRBJ2-5 - many TRBV7-9 CASSLLALPGDRETQYF TGTGCCAGCAGCTTACTCGCACTGCCAGGGGATCGTGAGACCCAGTACTTC
TRBJ2-7 TRBD1 - TRBV28 CASIGTDIPYEQYF TGTGCCAGCATAGGGACAGACATTCCCTACGAGCAGTACTTC
TRBJ2-3 TRBD1 many TRBV13 CASSPTGRNSDTQYF TGTGCCAGCAGCCCGACAGGGCGAAATTCGGATACGCAGTATTTT
TRBJ2-5 - many TRBV7-2 CASSLAGHAQETQYF TGTGCCAGCAGCTTAGCGGGACACGCGCAAGAGACCCAGTACTTC
TRBJ1-1 - many TRBV24-1 CATSDSTTGTTEAFF TGTGCCACCAGTGATTCAACAACAGGGACCACTGAAGCTTTCTTT
TRBJ2-7 TRBD2 many TRBV11-2 CASSPGPSGTSYEQYF TGTGCCAGCAGTCCCGGCCCTAGCGGGACATCCTACGAGCAGTACTTC
TRBJ2-7 TRBD2 many TRBV15 CATSRAASGNYEQYF TGTGCCACCAGCAGAGCGGCTAGCGGGAACTACGAGCAGTACTTC
TRBJ1-4 - many TRBV20-1 CSARDKAGKRNEKLFF TGCAGTGCTAGAGATAAGGCGGGGAAACGAAATGAAAAACTGTTTTTT
TRBJ2-4 TRBD2 few TRBV6-5 CASSYSSPSGRLKNIQYF TGTGCCAGCAGTTACTCGAGCCCCAGCGGGAGGCTAAAAAACATTCAGTACTTC
TRBJ2-5 - many TRBV30 CAWRLPSRETQYF TGTGCCTGGAGACTTCCTAGCAGGGAGACCCAGTACTTC
TRBJ2-1 - many TRBV20-1 CSAHTSSYNEQFF TGCAGTGCACATACTAGCTCCTACAATGAGCAGTTCTTC
TRBJ1-2 TRBD1 many TRBV29-1 CSVAGTGDGYGYTF TGCAGCGTTGCCGGGACAGGGGATGGATATGGCTACACCTTC
TRBJ2-7 - many TRBV27 CASSLDLQGEQYF TGTGCCAGCAGCTTAGACCTTCAGGGCGAGCAGTACTTC
TRBJ2-7 TRBD2 many TRBV20-1 CSAKGTSGSYEQYF TGCAGTGCTAAGGGGACTAGCGGGAGCTACGAGCAGTACTTC
TRBJ1-2 - - TRBV5-1 CASSLNREAYGYTF TGCGCCAGCAGCTTGAATCGGGAAGCCTATGGCTACACCTTC
TRBJ2-1 - few TRBV4-3 CASSQARGGTVDNEQFF TGCGCCAGCAGCCAAGCGCGAGGAGGGACCGTCGACAATGAGCAGTTCTTC
TRBJ1-5 - - TRBV20-1 CIARDGFDNQPQHF TGCATTGCTAGAGATGGGTTTGACAATCAGCCCCAGCATTTT
TRBJ2-3 - many TRBV10-3 CAISEWLASWDTQYF TGTGCCATCAGTGAGTGGCTAGCATCGTGGGATACGCAGTATTTT
TRBJ2-7 - many TRBV20-1 CSARAQGRGYYEQYF TGCAGTGCTAGGGCACAGGGTAGGGGCTACTACGAGCAGTACTTC
TRBJ2-2 TRBD2 - TRBV27 CASSFVVPGLAGPTNTGELFF TGTGCCAGCAGTTTCGTTGTACCGGGACTAGCGGGACCCACGAACACCGGGGAGCTGTTTTTT
TRBJ2-7 - many TRBV5-1 CASSSQGGSYEQYF TGCGCCAGCAGCTCCCAGGGGGGATCCTACGAGCAGTACTTC
TRBJ2-7 TRBD2 many TRBV28 CASSARLGLAGVYEQYF TGTGCCAGCAGCGCCCGTCTTGGGCTAGCGGGTGTCTACGAGCAGTACTTC
TRBJ2-1 TRBD2 few TRBV20-1 CSARERLAGGSNEQFF TGCAGTGCTAGGGAGAGACTAGCGGGAGGTTCCAATGAGCAGTTCTTC
TRBJ1-1 TRBD1 many TRBV12-3/TRBV12-4 CASSKEGANTEAFF TGTGCCAGCAGTAAGGAGGGGGCGAACACTGAAGCTTTCTTT
TRBJ2-3 - many TRBV5-1 CASAPSGTRADTQYF TGCGCCAGCGCCCCGTCCGGGACCCGCGCCGATACGCAGTATTTT
TRBJ1-1 - many TRBV6-2/TRBV6-3 CASSLRQLYTEAFF TGTGCCAGCAGCCTGAGACAGCTATACACTGAAGCTTTCTTT
TRBJ1-5 TRBD1 - TRBV20-1 CSAKRRAGGVNQPQHF TGCAGTGCTAAAAGGAGGGCAGGGGGCGTCAATCAGCCCCAGCATTTT
TRBJ2-3 - many TRBV12-3/TRBV12-4 CASSYRSGITDTQYF TGTGCCAGCAGTTATAGGAGCGGTATCACAGATACGCAGTATTTT
TRBJ2-7 TRBD2 - TRBV11-2 CASSLGPGLAGLPSYEQYF TGTGCCAGCAGCTTGGGACCGGGACTAGCGGGCCTACCCTCCTACGAGCAGTACTTC
TRBJ1-2 - - TRBV29-1 CSVESRGSGYTF TGCAGCGTTGAATCAAGGGGGTCAGGCTACACCTTC
TRBJ2-5 TRBD2 few TRBV5-1 CASSTGTTIEETQYF TGCGCCAGCAGCACCGGGACTACAATCGAAGAGACCCAGTACTTC
TRBJ2-1 TRBD1 many TRBV20-1 CSALVQGVNEQFF TGCAGTGCGTTGGTACAGGGGGTAAATGAGCAGTTCTTC
TRBJ2-1 - many TRBV20-1 CSASPIGQGSYNEQFF TGCAGTGCTAGCCCCATCGGGCAGGGTTCCTACAATGAGCAGTTCTTC
TRBJ1-2 TRBD1 - TRBV2 CASRDRASYGYTF TGTGCCAGCAGGGACAGGGCAAGCTATGGCTACACCTTC
TRBJ2-3 - many TRBV4-3 CASSRNRASDTQYF TGCGCCAGCAGCCGGAACCGGGCCTCAGATACGCAGTATTTT
TRBJ2-5 TRBD1 many TRBV27 CASRHRGYPQETQYF TGTGCCAGCAGGCACAGGGGCTATCCCCAAGAGACCCAGTACTTC
TRBJ1-5 - few TRBV4-3 CASSQYRAVNQPQHF TGCGCCAGCAGCCAATATCGGGCGGTCAATCAGCCCCAGCATTTT
TRBJ1-5 - many TRBV28 CASSWGTPGNQPQHF TGTGCCAGCAGTTGGGGGACACCCGGCAATCAGCCCCAGCATTTT
TRBJ1-5 - many TRBV12-3/TRBV12-4 CASSNTPSSNQPQHF TGTGCCAGCAGCAATACTCCATCTAGCAATCAGCCCCAGCATTTT
TRBJ1-5 - many TRBV20-1 CSARPDRWNQPQHF TGCAGTGCTAGACCCGACAGGTGGAATCAGCCCCAGCATTTT
TRBJ2-1 - many TRBV4-2 CASSQAFSSYNEQFF TGTGCCAGCAGCCAAGCTTTTAGCTCCTACAATGAGCAGTTCTTC
TRBJ1-2 - - TRBV14 CASSQELREEDTF TGTGCCAGCAGCCAAGAATTGAGGGAGGAGGACACCTTC
TRBJ2-1 TRBD2 - TRBV20-1 CSASRERNEQFF TGCAGCGCCTCGCGGGAGCGCAATGAGCAGTTCTTC
TRBJ2-3 - many TRBV11-3 CASSRTRDTQYF TGTGCCAGCAGTCGGACTCGAGATACGCAGTATTTT
TRBJ2-2 - few TRBV4-2 CASSHTSSTGELFF TGTGCCAGCAGCCATACTAGCAGCACCGGGGAGCTGTTTTTT
TRBJ2-5 - many TRBV10-3 CAISDYIGIETQYF TGTGCCATCAGTGATTACATAGGAATCGAGACCCAGTACTTC
TRBJ2-7 TRBD1 - TRBV27 CASSFFGQGGDEQYF TGTGCCAGCAGTTTCTTCGGACAGGGGGGAGACGAGCAGTACTTC
TRBJ1-1 - many TRBV5-1 CASSLTPGSMGTEAFF TGCGCCAGCAGCTTGACCCCAGGGAGTATGGGCACTGAAGCTTTCTTT